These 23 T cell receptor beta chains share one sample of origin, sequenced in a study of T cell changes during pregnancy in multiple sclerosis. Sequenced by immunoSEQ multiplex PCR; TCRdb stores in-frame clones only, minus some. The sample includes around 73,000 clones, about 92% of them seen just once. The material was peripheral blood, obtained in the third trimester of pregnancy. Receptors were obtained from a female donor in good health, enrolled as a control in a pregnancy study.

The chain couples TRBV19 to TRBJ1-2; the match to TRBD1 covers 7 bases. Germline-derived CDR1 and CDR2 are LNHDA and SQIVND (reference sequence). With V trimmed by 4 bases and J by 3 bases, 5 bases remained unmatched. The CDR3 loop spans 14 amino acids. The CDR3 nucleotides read TGTGCCAGTAGTAGGACAGGAACCTACTATGGCTACACCTTC. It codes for CASSRTGTYYGYTF.

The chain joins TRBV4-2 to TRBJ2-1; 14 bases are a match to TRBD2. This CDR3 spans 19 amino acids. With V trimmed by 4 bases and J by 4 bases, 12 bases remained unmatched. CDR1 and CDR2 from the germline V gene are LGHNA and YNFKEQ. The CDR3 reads CASSPWGLAGAGLYNEQFF. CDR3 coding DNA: TGTGCCAGCAGCCCTTGGGGACTAGCGGGAGCGGGGCTTTACAATGAGCAGTTCTTC.

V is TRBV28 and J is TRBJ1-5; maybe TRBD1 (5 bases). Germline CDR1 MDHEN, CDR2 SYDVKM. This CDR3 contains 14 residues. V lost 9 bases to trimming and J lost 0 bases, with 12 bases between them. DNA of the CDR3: TGTGCCAGTCGATTCCAGGGTAGCAATCAGCCCCAGCATTTT. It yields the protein CASRFQGSNQPQHF.

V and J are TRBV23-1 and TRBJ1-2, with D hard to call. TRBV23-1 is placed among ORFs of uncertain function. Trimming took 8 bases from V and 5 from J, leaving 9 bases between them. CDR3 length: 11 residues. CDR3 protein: CASAIAYGYTF. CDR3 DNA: TGCGCCAGCGCTATCGCGTATGGCTACACCTTC.

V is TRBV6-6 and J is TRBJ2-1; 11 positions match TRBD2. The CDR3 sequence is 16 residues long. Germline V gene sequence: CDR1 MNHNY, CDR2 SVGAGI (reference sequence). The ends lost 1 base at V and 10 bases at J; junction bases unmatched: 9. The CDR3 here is CASSYFSGGASREQFF. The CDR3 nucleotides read TGTGCCAGCAGTTACTTTAGCGGGGGGGCTTCTAGGGAGCAGTTCTTC.

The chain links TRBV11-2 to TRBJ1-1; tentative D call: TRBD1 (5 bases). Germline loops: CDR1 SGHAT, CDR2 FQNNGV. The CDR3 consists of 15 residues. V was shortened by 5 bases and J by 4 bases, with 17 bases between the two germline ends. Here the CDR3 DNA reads TGTGCCAGCAGCAGTTTGGGAGGGAGGGGCACTGAAGCTTTCTTT. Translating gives CASSSLGGRGTEAFF.

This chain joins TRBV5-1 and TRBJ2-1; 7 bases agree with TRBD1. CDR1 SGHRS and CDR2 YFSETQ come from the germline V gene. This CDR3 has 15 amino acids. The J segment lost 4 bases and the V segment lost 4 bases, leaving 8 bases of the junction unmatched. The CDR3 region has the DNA TGCGCCAGCAGCAAAACAGGGGAAGGTTACAATGAGCAGTTCTTC. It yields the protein CASSKTGEGYNEQFF.

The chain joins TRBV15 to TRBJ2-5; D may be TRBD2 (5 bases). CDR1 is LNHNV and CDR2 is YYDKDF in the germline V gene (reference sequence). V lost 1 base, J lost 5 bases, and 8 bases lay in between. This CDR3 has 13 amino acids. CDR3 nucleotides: TGTGCCACCAGCAGAGGAGGGTTCGAGACCCAGTACTTC. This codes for CATSRGGFETQYF.

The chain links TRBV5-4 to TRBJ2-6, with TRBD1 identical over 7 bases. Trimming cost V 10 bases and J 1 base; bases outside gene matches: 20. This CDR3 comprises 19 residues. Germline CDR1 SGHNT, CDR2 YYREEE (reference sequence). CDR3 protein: CARTRDSLFSMSGANVLTF. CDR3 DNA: TGTGCCCGTACCCGGGACAGCCTTTTCTCGATGTCTGGGGCCAACGTCCTGACTTTC.

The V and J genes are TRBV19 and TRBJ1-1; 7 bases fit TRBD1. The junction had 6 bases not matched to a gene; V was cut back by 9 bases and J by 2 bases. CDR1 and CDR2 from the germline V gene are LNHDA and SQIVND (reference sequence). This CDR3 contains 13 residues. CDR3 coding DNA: TGTGCCAGCGGGGACAGACCAAACACTGAAGCTTTCTTT. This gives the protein CASGDRPNTEAFF.

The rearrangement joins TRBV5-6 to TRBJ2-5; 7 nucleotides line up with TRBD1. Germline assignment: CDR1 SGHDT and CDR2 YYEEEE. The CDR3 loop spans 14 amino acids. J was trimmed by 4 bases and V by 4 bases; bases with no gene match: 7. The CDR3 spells CASSRTGDGETQYF. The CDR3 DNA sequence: TGTGCCAGCAGCCGGACAGGCGACGGAGAGACCCAGTACTTC. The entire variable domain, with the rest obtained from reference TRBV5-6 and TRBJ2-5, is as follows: DAGVTQSPTHLIKTRGQQVTLRCSPKSGHDTVSWYQQALGQGPQFIFQYYEEEERQRGNFPDRFSGHQFPNYSSELNVNALLLGDSALYLCASSRTGDGETQYFGPGTRLLVL.

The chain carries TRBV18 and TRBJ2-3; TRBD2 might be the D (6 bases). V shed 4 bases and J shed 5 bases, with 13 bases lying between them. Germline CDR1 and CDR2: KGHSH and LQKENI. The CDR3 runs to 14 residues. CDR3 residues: CASSRASEEDTQYF. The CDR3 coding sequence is TGTGCCAGCTCACGGGCTAGCGAAGAAGATACGCAGTATTTT.

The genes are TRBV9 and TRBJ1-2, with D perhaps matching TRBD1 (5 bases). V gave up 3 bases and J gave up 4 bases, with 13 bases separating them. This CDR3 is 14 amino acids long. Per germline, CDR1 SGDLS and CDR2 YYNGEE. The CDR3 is CASSGGGSTYGYTF. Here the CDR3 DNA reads TGTGCCAGCAGCGGGGGGGGGAGCACCTATGGCTACACCTTC.

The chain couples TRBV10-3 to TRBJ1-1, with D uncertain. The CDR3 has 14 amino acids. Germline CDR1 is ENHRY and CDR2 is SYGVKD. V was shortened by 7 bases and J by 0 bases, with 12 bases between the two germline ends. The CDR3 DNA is TGTGCCATCACCGGAAACGGGGTGAACACTGAAGCTTTCTTT. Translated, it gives CAITGNGVNTEAFF.

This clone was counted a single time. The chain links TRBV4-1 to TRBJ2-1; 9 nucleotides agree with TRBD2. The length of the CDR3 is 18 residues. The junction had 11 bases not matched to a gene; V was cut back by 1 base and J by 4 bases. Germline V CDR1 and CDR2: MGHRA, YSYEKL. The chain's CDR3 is CASSQGALAGAVYNEQFF. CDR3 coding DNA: TGCGCCAGCAGCCAAGGGGCACTAGCGGGCGCTGTGTACAATGAGCAGTTCTTC.

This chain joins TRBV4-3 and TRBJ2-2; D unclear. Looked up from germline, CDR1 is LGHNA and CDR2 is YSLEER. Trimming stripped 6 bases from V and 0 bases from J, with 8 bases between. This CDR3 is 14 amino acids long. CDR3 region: CASRQYSNTGELFF. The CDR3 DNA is TGCGCCAGCAGGCAATATTCGAACACCGGGGAGCTGTTTTTT.

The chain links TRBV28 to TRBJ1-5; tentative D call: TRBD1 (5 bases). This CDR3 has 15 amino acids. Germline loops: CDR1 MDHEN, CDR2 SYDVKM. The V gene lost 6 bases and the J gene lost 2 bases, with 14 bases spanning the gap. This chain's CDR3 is CASSDTGRRNQPQHF. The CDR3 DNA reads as TGTGCCAGCAGCGACACAGGACGGCGCAATCAGCCCCAGCATTTT. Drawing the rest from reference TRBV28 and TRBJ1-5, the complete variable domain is DVKVTQSSRYLVKRTGEKVFLECVQDMDHENMFWYRQDPGLGLRLIYFSYDVKMKEKGDIPEGYSVSREKKERFSLILESASTNQTSMYLCASSDTGRRNQPQHFGDGTRLSIL.

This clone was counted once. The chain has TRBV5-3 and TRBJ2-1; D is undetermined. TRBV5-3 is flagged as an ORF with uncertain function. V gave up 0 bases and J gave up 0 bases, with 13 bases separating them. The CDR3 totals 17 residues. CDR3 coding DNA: TGTGCCAGAAGCTTGGTATGCCTGGTGAGCTCCTACAATGAGCAGTTCTTC. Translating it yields CARSLVCLVSSYNEQFF.

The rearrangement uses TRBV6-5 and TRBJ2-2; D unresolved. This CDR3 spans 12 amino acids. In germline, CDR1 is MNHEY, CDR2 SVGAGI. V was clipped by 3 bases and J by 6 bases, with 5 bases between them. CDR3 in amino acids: CASSYLSGELFF. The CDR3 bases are TGTGCCAGCAGTTATCTTTCCGGGGAGCTGTTTTTT.

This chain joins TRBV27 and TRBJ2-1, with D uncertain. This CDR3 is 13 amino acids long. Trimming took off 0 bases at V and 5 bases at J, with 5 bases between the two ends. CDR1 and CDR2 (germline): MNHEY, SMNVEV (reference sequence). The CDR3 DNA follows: TGTGCCAGCAGTTTATCAGGAGACAATGAGCAGTTCTTC. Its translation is CASSLSGDNEQFF.

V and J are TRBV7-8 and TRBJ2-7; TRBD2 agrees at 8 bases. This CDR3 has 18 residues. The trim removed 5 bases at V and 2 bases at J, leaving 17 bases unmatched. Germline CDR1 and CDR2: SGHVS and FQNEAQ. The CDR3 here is CASSLIGGTSGGTYEQYF. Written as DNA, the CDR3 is TGTGCCAGCAGCCTCATAGGGGGGACCAGCGGGGGAACCTACGAGCAGTACTTC. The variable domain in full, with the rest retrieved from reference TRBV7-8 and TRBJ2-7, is GAGVSQSPRYKVAKRGQDVALRCDPISGHVSLFWYQQALGQGPEFLTYFQNEAQLDKSGLPSDRFFAERPEGSVSTLKIQRTQQEDSAVYLCASSLIGGTSGGTYEQYFGPGTRLTVT.

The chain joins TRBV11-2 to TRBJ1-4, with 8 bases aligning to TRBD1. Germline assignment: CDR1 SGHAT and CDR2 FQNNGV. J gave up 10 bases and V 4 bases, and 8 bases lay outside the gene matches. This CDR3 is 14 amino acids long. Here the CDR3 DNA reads TGTGCCAGCAGCTCCCTGGACAGGGTGGGAAAACTGTTTTTT. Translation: CASSSLDRVGKLFF.

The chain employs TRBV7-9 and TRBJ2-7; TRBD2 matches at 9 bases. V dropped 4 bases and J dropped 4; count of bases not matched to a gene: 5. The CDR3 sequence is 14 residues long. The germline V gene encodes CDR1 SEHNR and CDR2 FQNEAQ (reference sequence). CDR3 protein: CASSSSGEAYEQYF. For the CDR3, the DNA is TGTGCCAGCAGCTCTAGCGGGGAGGCGTACGAGCAGTACTTC.